This T cell receptor beta chain was profiled in a study of Ad26.COV2.S vaccination and SARS-CoV-2 variants. Overall study: Donor joined the COV1001 Ad26.COV2.S trial arm. Dosing was one shot or two shots 56 days apart.

Germline V gives CDR1 SGHVS, CDR2 FQNEAQ. The length of the CDR3 is 18 residues. The junction had 5 bases not matched to a gene; V was cut back by 0 bases and J by 0 bases. The treatment denotes: around 19 received Ad26.COV2.S at low or high dose, single or two shots; five or six received placebo; per-sample allocation not given. Sampling was performed 63 days after the first vaccine or placebo injection. This Boston cohort included adults aged 18-55 years. Immunization relied on an Ad26 vector, which expressed Wuhan-strain SARS-CoV-2 spike. Libraries were prepared by immunoSEQ multiplex PCR; TCRdb keeps only in-frame clonotypes and omits some of them. In the table there are about 400,000 clones, approximately 87% of which are singletons.

This chain connects TRBV7-8 to TRBJ2-1; TRBD2 matches at 10 bases. This clonotype originated in a person between 18 and 65 years old who received the Ad26.COV2.S COVID-19 vaccine or a placebo. This sample comprised peripheral blood, obtained in a trial of Ad26.COV2.S vaccine versus placebo. This chain's CDR3 is CASSLASGGQISYNEQFF. The CDR3 nucleotides are TGTGCCAGCAGCTTAGCTAGCGGGGGGCAAATCTCCTACAATGAGCAGTTCTTC.